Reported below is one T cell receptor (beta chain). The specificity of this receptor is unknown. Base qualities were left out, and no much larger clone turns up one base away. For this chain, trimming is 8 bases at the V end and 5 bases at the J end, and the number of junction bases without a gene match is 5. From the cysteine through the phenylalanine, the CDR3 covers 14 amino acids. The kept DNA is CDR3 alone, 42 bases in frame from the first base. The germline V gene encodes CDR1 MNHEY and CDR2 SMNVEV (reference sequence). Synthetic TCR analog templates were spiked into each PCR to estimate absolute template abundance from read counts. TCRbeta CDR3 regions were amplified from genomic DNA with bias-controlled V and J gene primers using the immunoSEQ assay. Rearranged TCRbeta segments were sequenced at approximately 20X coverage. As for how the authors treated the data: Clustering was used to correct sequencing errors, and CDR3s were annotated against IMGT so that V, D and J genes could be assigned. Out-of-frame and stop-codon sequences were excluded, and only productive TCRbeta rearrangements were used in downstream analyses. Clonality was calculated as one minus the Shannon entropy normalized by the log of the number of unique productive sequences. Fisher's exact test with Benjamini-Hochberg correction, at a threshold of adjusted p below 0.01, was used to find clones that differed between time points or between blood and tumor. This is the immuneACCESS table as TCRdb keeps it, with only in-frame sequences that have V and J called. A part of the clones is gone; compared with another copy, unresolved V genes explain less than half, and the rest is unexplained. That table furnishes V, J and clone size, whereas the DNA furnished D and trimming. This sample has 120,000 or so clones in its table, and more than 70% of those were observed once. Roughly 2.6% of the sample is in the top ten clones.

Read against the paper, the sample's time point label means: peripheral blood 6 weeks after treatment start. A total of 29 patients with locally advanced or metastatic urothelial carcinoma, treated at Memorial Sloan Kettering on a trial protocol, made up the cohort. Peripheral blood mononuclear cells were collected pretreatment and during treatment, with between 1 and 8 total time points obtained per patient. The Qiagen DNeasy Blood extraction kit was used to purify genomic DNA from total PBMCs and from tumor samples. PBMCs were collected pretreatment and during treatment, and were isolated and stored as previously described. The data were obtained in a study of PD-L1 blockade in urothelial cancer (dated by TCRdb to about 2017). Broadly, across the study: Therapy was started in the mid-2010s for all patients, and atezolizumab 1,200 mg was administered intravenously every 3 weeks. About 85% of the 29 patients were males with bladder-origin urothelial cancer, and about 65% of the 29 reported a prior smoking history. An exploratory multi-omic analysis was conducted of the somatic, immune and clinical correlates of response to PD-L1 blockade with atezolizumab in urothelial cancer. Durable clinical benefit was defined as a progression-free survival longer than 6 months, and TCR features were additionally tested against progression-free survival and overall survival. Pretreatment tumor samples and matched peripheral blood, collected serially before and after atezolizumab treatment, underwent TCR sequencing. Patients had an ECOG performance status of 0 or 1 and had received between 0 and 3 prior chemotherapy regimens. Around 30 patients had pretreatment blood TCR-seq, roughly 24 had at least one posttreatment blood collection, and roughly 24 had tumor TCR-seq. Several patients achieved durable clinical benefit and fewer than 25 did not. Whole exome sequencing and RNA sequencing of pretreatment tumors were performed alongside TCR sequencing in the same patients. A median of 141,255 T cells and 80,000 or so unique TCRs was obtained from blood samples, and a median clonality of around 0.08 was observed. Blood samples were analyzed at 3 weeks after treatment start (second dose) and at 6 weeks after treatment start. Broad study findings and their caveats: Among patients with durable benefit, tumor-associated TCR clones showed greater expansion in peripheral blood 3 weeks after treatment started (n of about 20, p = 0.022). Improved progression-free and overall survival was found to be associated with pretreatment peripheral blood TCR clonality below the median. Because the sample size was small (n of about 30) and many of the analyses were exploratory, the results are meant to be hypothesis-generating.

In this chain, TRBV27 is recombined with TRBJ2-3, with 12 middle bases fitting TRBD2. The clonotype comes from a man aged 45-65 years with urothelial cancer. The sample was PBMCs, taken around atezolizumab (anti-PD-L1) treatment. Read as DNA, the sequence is TGTGCCAGCCGACTAGCGGGAGTAAGAGATACGCAGTATTTT. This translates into CASRLAGVRDTQYF.